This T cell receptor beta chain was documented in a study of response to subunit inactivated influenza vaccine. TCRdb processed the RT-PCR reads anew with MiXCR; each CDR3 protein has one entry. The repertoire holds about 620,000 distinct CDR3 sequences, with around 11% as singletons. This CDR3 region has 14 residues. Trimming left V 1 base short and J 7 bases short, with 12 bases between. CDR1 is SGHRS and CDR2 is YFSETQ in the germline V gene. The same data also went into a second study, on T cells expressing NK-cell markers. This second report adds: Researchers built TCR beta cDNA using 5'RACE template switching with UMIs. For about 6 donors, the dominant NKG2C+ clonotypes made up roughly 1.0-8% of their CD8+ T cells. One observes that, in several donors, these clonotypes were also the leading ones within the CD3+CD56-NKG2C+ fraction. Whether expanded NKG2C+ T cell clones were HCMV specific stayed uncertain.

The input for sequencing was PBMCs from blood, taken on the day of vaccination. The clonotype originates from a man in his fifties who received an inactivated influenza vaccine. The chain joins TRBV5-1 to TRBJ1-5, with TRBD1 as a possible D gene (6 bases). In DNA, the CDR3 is TGCGCCAGCAGCTTGCAGGGGCGCGACCAGCCCCAGCATTTT. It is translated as CASSLQGRDQPQHF.